Only a few counts were recorded for the clone carrying this T cell receptor beta chain. This specimen comes from a study of regulatory T cells in long-lasting Graves disease. V was trimmed by 5 bases and J by 14 bases, leaving 17 bases between them. The CDR3 spans 12 residues. Germline V CDR1 and CDR2: MDHEN, SYDVKM. Described time point: persistent/refractory GD, antithyroid drugs over 5 years with positive TRAb. Scientists built the TCR library using RNA that was extracted from PBMCs. A volume of 7 to 9.5 milliliters of peripheral blood was collected in EDTA tubes. With iRepertoire HTBI primers and Arm-PCR of CDR3 regions, TCR beta libraries were built. TCRdb analysed the multiplex PCR reads with MiXCR anew, one entry per CDR3 protein. The sample contains 400,000 to 600,000 distinct CDR3 sequences, roughly 21% of which appear only once.

The sequence was obtained from a female donor with Graves disease. This sequence joins TRBV28 and TRBJ2-3; D is undetermined. Sequenced here: peripheral blood mononuclear cells (PBMCs), sampled when the disease was refractory, from a patient treated with antithyroid drugs. As DNA, the CDR3 is TGTGCCAGCAGTGTATCCCGGGCACAGTTGTATTTT. Protein: CASSVSRAQLYF.